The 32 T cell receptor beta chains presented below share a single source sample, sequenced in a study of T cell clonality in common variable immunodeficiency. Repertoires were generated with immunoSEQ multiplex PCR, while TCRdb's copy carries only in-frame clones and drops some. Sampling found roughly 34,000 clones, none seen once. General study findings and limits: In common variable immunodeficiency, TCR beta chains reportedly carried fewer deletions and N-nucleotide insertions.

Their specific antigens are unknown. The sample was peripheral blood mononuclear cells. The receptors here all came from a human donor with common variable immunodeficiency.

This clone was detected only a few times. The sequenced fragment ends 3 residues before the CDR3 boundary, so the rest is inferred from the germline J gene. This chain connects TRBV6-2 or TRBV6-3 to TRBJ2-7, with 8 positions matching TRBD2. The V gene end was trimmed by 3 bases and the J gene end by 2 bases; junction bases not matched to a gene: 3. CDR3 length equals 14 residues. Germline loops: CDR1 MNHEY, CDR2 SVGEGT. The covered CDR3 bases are TGTGCCAGCAGTTATTCTAGCGGGCCCTACGAG. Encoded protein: CASSYSSGPYE. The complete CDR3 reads CASSYSSGPYEQYF.

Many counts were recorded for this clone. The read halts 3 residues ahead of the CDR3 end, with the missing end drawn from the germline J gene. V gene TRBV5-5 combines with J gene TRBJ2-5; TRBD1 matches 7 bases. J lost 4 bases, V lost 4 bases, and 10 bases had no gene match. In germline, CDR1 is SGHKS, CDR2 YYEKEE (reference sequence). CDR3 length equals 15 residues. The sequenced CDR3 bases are TGTGCCAGCAGCCTCCGGGACAGCTGGACAGAGACC. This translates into CASSLRDSWTET. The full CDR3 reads CASSLRDSWTETQYF. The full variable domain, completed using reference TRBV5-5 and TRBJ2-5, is DAGVTQSPTHLIKTRGQQVTLRCSPISGHKSVSWYQQVLGQGPQFIFQYYEKEERGRGNFPDRFSARQFPNYSSELNVNALLLGDSALYLCASSLRDSWTETQYFGPGTRLLVL.

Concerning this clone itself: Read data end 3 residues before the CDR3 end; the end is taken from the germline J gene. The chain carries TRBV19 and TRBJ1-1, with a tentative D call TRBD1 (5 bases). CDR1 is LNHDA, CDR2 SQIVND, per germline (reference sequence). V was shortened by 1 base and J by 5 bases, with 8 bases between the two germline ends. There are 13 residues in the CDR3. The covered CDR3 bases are TGTGCCAGTAGTATAGGGGGGGGGACTGAA. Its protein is CASSIGGGTE. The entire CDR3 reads CASSIGGGTEAFF.

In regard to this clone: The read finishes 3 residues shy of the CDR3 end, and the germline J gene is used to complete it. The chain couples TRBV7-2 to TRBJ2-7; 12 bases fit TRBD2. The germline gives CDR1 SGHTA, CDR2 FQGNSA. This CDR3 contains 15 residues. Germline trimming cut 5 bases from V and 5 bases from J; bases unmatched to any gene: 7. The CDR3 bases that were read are TGTGCCAGCAGCCCCAGGACTAGCGGGATCAACGAG. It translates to CASSPRTSGINE. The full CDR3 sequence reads CASSPRTSGINEQYF.

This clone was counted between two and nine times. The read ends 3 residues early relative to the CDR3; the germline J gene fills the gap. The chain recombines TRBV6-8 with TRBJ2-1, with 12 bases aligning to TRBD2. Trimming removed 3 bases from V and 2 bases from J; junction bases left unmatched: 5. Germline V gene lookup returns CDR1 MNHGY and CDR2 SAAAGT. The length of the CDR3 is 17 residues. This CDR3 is CASSYPWTSGAYNEQFF. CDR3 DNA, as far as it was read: TGTGCCAGCAGTTATCCTTGGACTAGCGGGGCCTACAATGAG.

The DNA read from the CDR3 is TGTGCCAGCAGCTCATCAAACACCGGGGAG. This encodes CASSSSNTGE. Given in full, the CDR3 is CASSSSNTGELFF. The rearrangement uses TRBV7-2 and TRBJ2-2; D unresolved. Read data end 3 residues before the CDR3 end; the end is taken from the germline J gene. Germline V CDR1 and CDR2: SGHTA, FQGNSA. V lost 4 bases, J lost 2 bases, and 5 bases lay in between. This CDR3 spans 13 amino acids.

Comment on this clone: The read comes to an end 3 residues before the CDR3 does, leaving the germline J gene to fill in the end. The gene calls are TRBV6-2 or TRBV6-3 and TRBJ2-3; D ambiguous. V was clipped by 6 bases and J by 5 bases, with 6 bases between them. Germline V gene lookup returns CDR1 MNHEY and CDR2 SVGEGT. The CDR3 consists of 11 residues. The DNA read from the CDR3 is TGTGCCAGCAGACAGCAAGATACG. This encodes CASRQQDT. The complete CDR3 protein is CASRQQDTQYF.

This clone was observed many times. The CDR3 region is CACGTGDNSPLHF. The CDR3 bases that were read are TGTGCCTGTGGGACAGGGGATAATTCACCC. This sequence joins TRBV30 and TRBJ1-6; 10 bases agree with TRBD1. The observed sequence ends 3 residues before the CDR3 terminus, with the missing tail filled in from the germline J gene. The CDR3 totals 13 residues. The germline V gene has CDR1 GTSNPN and CDR2 SVGIG (reference sequence). The V and J ends lost 6 bases and 5 bases, in that order; junction bases with no gene match: 1.

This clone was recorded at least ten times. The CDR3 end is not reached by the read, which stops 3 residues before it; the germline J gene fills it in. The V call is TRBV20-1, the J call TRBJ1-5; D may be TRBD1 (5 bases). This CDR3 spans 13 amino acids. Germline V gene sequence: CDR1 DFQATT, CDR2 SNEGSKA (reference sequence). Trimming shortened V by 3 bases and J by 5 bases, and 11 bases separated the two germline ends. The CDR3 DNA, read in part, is TGCAGTGCTAGCCGACAGTCCGATCAGCCC. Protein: CSASRQSDQP. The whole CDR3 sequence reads CSASRQSDQPQHF.

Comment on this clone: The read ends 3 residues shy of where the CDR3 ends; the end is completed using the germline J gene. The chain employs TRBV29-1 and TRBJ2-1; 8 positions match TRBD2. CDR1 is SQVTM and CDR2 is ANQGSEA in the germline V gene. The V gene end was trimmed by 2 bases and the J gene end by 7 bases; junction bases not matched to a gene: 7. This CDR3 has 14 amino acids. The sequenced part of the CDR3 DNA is TGCAGCGTTGAACCTGGGACTAGGCGAAATGAG. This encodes CSVEPGTRRNE. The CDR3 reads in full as CSVEPGTRRNEQFF.

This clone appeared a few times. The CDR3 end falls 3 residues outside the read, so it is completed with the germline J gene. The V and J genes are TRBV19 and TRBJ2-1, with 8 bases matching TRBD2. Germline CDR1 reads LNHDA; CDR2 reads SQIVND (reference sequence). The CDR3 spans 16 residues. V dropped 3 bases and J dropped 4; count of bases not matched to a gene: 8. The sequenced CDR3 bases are TGTGCCAGTAGTATGACTGCTAGCGGGTTATACAATGAG. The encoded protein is CASSMTASGLYNE. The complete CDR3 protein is CASSMTASGLYNEQFF.

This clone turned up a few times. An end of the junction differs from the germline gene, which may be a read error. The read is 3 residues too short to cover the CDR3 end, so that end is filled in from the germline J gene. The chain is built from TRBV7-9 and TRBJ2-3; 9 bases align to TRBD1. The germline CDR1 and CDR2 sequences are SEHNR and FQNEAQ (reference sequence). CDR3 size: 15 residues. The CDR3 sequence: CASSHWGQGTNTQYF. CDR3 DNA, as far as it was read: TGTGCCAGCAGCCACTGGGGACAGGGCACAAATACG. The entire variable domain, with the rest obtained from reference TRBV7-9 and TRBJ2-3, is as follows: DTGVSQNPRHKITKRGQNVTFRCDPISEHNRLYWYRQTLGQGPEFLTYFQNEAQLEKSRLLSDRFSAERPKGSFSTLEIQRTEQGDSAMYLCASSHWGQGTNTQYFGPGTRLTVL.

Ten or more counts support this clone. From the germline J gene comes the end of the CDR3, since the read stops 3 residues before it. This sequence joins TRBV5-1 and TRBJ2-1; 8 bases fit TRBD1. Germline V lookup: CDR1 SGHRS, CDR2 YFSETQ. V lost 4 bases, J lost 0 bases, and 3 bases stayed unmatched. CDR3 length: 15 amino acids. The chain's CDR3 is CASSGQGDSYNEQFF. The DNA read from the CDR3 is TGCGCCAGCAGCGGACAGGGTGACTCCTACAATGAG.

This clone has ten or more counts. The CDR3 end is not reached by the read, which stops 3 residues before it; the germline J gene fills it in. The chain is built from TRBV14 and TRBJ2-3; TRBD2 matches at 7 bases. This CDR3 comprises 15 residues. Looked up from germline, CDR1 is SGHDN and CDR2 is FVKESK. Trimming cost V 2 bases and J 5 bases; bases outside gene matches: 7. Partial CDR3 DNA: TGTGCCAGCAGCCAATACGCGGGAGTCATAGATACG. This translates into CASSQYAGVIDT. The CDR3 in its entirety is CASSQYAGVIDTQYF.

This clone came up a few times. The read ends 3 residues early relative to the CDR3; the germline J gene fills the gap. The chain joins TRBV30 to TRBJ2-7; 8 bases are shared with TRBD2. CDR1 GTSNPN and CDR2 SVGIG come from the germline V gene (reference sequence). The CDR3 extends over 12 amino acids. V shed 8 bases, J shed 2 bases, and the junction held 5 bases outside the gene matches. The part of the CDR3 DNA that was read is TGTGCCACCCTGCGGGGGGCCTACGAG. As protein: CATLRGAYE. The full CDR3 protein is CATLRGAYEQYF.

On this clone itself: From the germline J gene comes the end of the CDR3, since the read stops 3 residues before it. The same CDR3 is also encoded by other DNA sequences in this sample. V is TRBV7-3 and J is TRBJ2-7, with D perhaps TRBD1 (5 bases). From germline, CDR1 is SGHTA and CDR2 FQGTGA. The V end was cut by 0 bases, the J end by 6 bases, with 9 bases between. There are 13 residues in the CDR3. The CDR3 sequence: CASSLTQGGEQYF. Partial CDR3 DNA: TGTGCCAGCAGCTTAACCCAGGGTGGCGAG.

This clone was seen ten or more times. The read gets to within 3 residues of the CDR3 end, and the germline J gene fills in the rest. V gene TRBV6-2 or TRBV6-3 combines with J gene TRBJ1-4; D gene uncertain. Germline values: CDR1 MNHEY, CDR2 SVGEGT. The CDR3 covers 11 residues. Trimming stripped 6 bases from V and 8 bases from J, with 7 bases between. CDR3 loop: CASSPAEKLFF. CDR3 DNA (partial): TGTGCCAGCAGCCCTGCGGAAAAA.

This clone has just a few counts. The sequenced part of the CDR3 DNA is TGTGCCAGCAGCTTAGAAAGCAGCGGGAGGGCGGTTAATGAG. Protein product: CASSLESSGRAVNE. The entire CDR3 sequence reads CASSLESSGRAVNEQFF. The chain couples TRBV7-6 to TRBJ2-1, with 10 positions matching TRBD2. The read halts 3 residues ahead of the CDR3 end, with the missing end drawn from the germline J gene. V lost 1 base, J lost 7 bases, and 10 bases stayed unmatched. This CDR3 region has 17 residues. Germline lookup yields CDR1 SGHVS and CDR2 FNYEAQ. The variable domain in full, with the rest retrieved from reference TRBV7-6 and TRBJ2-1, is GAGVSQSPRYKVTKRGQDVALRCDPISGHVSLYWYRQALGQGPEFLTYFNYEAQQDKSGLPNDRFSAERPEGSISTLTIQRTEQRDSAMYRCASSLESSGRAVNEQFFGPGTRLTVL.

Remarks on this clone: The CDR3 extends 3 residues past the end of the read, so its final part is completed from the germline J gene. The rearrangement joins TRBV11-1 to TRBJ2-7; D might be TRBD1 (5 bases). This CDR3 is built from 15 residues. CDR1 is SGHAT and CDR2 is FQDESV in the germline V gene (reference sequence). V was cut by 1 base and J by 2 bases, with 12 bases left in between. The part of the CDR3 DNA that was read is TGTGCCAGCAGCTTAGGGACACCGGGTACCTACGAG. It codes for CASSLGTPGTYE. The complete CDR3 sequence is CASSLGTPGTYEQYF. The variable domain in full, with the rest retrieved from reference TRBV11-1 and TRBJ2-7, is EAEVAQSPRYKITEKSQAVAFWCDPISGHATLYWYRQILGQGPELLVQFQDESVVDDSQLPKDRFSAERLKGVDSTLKIQPAELGDSAMYLCASSLGTPGTYEQYFGPGTRLTVT.

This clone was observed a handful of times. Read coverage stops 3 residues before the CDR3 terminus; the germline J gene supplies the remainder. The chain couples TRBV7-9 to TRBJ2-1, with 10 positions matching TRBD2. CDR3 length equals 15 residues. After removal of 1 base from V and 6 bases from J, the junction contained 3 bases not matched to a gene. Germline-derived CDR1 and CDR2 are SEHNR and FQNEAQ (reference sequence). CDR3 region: CASSLDLAGANEQFF. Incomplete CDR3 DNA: TGTGCCAGCAGCTTAGACCTAGCGGGAGCCAATGAG.

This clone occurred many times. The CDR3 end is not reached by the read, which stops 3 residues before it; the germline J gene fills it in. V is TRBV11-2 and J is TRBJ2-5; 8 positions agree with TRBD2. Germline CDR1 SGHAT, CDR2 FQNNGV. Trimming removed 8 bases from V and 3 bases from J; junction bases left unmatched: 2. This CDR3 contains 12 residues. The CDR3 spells CASSGGEETQYF. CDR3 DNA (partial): TGTGCCAGCTCGGGGGGGGAAGAGACC.

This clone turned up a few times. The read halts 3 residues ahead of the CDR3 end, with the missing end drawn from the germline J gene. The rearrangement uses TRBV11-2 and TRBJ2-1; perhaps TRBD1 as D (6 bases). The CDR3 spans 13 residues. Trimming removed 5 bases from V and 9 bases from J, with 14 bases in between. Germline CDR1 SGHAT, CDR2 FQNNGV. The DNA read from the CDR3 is TGTGCCAGCAGCGCCGGGACAAGGGTTGAG. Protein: CASSAGTRVE. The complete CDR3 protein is CASSAGTRVEQFF.

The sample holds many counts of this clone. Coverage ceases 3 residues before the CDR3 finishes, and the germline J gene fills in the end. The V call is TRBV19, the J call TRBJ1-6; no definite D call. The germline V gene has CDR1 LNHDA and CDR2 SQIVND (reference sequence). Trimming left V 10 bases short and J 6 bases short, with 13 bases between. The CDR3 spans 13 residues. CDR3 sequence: CATGLERNSPLHF. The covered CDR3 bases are TGTGCCACTGGGTTGGAGCGTAATTCACCC.

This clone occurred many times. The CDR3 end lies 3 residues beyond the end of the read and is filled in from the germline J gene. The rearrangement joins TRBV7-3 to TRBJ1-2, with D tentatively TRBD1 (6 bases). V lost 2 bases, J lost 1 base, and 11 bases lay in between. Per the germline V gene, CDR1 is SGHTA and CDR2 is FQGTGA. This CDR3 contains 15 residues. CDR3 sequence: CASSLGTRLNYGYTF. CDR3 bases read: TGTGCCAGCAGCTTAGGGACAAGACTTAACTATGGC.

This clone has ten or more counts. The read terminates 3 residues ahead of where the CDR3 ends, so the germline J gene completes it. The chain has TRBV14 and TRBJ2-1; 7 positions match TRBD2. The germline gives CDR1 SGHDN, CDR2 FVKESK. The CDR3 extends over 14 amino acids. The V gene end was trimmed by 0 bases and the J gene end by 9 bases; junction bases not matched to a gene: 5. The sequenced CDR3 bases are TGTGCCAGCAGCCAAGATCTGGGGGGGGTTGAG. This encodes CASSQDLGGVE. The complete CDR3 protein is CASSQDLGGVEQFF.

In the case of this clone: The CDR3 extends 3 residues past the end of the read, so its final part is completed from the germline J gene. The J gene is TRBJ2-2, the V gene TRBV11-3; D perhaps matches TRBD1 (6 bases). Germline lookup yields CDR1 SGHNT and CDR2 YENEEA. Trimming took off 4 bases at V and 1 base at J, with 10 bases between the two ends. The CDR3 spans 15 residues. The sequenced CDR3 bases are TGTGCCAGCAGCTCTTCGGACAGGAACACCGGGGAG. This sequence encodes CASSSSDRNTGE. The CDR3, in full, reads CASSSSDRNTGELFF. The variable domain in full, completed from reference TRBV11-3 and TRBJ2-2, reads EAGVVQSPRYKIIEKKQPVAFWCNPISGHNTLYWYLQNLGQGPELLIRYENEEAVDDSQLPKDRFSAERLKGVDSTLKIQPAELGDSAVYLCASSSSDRNTGELFFGEGSRLTVL.

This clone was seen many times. Incomplete CDR3 DNA: TGTGCCAGCAACCCAGGACTAGCGGGAAGGAATGAG. Translation gives CASNPGLAGRNE. The whole CDR3 sequence reads CASNPGLAGRNEQFF. V gene TRBV3-1 (or the pseudogene TRBV3-2) combines with J gene TRBJ2-1; 12 bases are a match to TRBD2. Read data end 3 residues before the CDR3 end; the end is taken from the germline J gene. Trimming took 7 bases from V and 7 from J; bases not matched to a gene: 8. This CDR3 has 15 residues. Germline CDR1 and CDR2: LGHDT and YNNKEL (reference sequence).

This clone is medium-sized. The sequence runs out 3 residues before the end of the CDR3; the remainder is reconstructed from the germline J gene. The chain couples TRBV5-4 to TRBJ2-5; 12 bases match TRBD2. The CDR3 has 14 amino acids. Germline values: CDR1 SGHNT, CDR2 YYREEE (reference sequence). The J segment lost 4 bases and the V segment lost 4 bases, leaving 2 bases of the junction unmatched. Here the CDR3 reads CASSGGLAGETQYF. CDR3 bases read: TGTGCCAGCAGCGGGGGACTAGCGGGAGAGACC.

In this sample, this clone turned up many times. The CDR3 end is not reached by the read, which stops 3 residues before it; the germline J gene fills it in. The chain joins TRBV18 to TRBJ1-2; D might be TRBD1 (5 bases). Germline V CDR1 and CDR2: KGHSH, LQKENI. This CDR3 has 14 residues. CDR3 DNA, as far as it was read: TGTGCCAGCTCACCGTCGGTGGTTGAGGGGGGC. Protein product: CASSPSVVEGG. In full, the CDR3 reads CASSPSVVEGGYTF.

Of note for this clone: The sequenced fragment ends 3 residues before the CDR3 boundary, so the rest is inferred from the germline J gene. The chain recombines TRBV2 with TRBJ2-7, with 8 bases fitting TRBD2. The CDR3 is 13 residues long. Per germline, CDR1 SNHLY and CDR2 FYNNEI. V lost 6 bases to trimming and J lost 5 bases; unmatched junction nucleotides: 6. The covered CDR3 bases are TGTGCCAGCAGGATAGCGGGAATTCACGAG. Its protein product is CASRIAGIHE. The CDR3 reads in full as CASRIAGIHEQYF.

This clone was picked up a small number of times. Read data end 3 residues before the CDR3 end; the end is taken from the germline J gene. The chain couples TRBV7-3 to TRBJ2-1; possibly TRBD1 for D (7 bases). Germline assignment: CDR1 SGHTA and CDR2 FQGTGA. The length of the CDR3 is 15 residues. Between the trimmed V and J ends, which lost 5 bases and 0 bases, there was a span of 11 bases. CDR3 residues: CASSPRDSSYNEQFF. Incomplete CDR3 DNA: TGTGCCAGCAGCCCGCGGGACAGCTCCTACAATGAG.

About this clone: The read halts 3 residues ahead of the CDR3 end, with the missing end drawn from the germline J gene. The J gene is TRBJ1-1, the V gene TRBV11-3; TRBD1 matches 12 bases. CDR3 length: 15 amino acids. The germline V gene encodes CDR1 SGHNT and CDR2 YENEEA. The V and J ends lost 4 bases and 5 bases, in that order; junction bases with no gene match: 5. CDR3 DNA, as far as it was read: TGTGCCAGCAGCTCGGGACAGGGGGCAGGTACTGAA. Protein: CASSSGQGAGTE. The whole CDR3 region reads CASSSGQGAGTEAFF.